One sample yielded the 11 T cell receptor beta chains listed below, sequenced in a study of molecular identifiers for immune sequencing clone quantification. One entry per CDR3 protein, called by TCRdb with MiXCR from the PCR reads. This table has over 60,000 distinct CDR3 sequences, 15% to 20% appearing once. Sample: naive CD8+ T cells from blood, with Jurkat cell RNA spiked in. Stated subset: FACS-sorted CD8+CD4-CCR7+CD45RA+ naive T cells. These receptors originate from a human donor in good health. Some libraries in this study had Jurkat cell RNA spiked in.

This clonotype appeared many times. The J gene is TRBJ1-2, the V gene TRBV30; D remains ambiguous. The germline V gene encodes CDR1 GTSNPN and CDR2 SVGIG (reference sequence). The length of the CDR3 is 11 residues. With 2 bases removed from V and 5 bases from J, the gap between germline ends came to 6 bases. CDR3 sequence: CAWSRSYGYTF. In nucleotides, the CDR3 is TGTGCCTGGAGTCGAAGTTATGGCTACACCTTC.

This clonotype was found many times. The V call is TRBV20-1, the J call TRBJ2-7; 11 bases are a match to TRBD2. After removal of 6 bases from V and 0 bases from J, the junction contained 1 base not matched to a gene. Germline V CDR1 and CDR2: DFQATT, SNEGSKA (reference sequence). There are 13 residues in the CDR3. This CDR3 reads CSATSGSSYEQYF. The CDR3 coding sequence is TGCAGTGCAACTAGCGGGAGCTCCTACGAGCAGTACTTC.

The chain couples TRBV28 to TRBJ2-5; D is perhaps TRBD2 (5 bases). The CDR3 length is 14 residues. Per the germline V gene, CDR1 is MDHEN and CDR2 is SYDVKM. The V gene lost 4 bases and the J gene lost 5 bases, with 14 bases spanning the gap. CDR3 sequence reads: CASSSDLLRETQYF. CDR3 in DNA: TGTGCCAGCAGTTCGGACTTACTCCGGGAGACCCAGTACTTC.

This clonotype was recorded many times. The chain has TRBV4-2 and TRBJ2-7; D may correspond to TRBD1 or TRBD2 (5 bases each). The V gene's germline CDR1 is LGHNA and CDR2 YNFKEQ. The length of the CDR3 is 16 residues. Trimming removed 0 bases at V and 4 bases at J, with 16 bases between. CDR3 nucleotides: TGTGCCAGCAGCCAAGAAGAGGGGCTTCCCTTGTACGAGCAGTACTTC. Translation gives CASSQEEGLPLYEQYF.

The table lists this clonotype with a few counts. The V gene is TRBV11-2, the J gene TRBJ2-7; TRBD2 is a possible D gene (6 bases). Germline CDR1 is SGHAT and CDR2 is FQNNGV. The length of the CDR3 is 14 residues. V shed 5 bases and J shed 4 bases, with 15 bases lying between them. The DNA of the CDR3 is TGTGCCAGCAGCCCGGACTATGAGCGGTACGAGCAGTACTTC. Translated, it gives CASSPDYERYEQYF.

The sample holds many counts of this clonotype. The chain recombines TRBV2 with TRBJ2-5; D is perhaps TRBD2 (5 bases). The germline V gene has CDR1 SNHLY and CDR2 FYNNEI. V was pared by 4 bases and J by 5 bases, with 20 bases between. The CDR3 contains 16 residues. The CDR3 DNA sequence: TGTGCCAGCAGTGCTCTCGGGGAGAAGCCCCGGGAGACCCAGTACTTC. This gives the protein CASSALGEKPRETQYF.

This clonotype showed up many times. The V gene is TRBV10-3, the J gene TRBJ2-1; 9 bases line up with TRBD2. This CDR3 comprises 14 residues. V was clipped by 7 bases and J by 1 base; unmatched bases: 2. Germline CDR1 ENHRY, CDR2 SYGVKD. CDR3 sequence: CAITGLASYNEQFF. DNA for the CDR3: TGTGCCATCACAGGACTAGCGTCCTACAATGAGCAGTTCTTC.

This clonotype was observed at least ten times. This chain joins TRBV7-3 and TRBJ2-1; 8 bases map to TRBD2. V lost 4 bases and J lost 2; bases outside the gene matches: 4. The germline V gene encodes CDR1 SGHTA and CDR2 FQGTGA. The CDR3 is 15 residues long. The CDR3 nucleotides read TGTGCCAGCAGCTCCGAGCGGGAGCCCTACAATGAGCAGTTCTTC. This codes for CASSSEREPYNEQFF.

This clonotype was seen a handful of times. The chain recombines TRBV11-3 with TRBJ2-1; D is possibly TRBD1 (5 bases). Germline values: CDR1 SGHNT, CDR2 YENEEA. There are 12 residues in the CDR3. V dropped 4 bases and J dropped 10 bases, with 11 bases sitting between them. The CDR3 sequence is CASSSSGYEQFF. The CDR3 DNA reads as TGTGCCAGCAGCTCGTCAGGGTACGAGCAGTTCTTC.

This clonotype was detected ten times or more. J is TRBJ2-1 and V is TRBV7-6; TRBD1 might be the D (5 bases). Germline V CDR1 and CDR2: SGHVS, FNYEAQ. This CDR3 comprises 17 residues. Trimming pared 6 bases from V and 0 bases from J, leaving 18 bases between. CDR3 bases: TGTGCCAGCAGTCACAACCCGGCCGACAGCTCCTACAATGAGCAGTTCTTC. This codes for CASSHNPADSSYNEQFF.

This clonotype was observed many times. CDR3 in DNA: TGTGCCAGTAGTATGGGGACTAGTAGCGAGCAGTACTTC. This encodes CASSMGTSSEQYF. V is TRBV19 and J is TRBJ2-7; 8 nucleotides agree with TRBD2. The V gene's germline CDR1 is LNHDA and CDR2 SQIVND (reference sequence). This CDR3 has 13 amino acids. V trimming: 3 bases; J trimming: 6 bases; junction bases outside the gene matches: 4. The full variable domain, in which reference TRBV19 and TRBJ2-7 provide the parts outside the CDR3, is DGGITQSPKYLFRKEGQNVTLSCEQNLNHDAMYWYRQDPGQGLRLIYYSQIVNDFQKGDIAEGYSVSREKKESFPLTVTSAQKNPTAFYLCASSMGTSSEQYFGPGTRLTVT.